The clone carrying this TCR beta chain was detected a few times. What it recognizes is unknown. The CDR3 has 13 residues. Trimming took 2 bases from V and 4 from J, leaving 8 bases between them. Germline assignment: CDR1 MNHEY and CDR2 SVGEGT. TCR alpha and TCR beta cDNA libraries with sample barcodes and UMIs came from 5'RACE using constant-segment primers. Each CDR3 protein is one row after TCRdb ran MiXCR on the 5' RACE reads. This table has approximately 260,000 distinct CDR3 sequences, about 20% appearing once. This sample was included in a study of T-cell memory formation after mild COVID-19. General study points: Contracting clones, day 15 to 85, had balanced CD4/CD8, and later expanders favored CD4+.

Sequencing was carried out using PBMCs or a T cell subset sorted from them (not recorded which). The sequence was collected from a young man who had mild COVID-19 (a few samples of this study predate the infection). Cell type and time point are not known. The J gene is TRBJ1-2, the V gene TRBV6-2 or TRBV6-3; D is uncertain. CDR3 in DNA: TGTGCCAGCAGTTACCCCTCCTTCTATGGCTACACCTTC. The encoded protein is CASSYPSFYGYTF.